Below, 14 T cell receptor beta chains from the same sample are listed, as sequenced in a study of cytomegalovirus exposure and HLA in healthy donors. The PCR contained 60 Vbeta and 13 Jbeta primers. The repertoire was sequenced with immunoSEQ multiplex PCR; TCRdb's copy has only in-frame clones and lacks some. The table lists about 120,000 clones, with about 1.5% in the top ten. The sample was PBMCs. These receptors all stem from a middle-aged woman in good health and CMV-seropositive.

The chain couples TRBV7-9 to TRBJ2-3; D is perhaps TRBD2 (5 bases). Germline CDR1 SEHNR, CDR2 FQNEAQ (reference sequence). This CDR3 has 15 amino acids. Trimming took off 5 bases at V and 3 bases at J, with 15 bases between the two ends. CDR3 residues: CASSPRAGETDTQYF. Here the CDR3 DNA reads TGTGCCAGCAGCCCGAGGGCGGGCGAAACAGATACGCAGTATTTT.

The rearrangement links TRBV28 to TRBJ1-5, with 7 bases identical to TRBD1. The CDR3 runs to 13 residues. After removal of 2 bases from V and 6 bases from J, the junction contained 1 base not matched to a gene. Germline lookup yields CDR1 MDHEN and CDR2 SYDVKM. DNA of the CDR3: TGTGCCAGCAGTTTACACAGGGGTCAGCCCCAGCATTTT. Translating gives CASSLHRGQPQHF.

V gene TRBV4-3 combines with J gene TRBJ1-1; TRBD1 aligns across 7 bases. V shed 6 bases and J 1 base; nucleotides not matched to a gene: 5. CDR1 and CDR2 (germline): LGHNA, YSLEER. The CDR3 extends over 14 amino acids. CDR3 residues: CASSWDRENTEAFF. CDR3 nucleotide sequence: TGCGCCAGCAGTTGGGACAGAGAGAACACTGAAGCTTTCTTT.

V usage is TRBV15 and J usage is TRBJ2-7, with 8 bases that match TRBD2. CDR3 length equals 14 residues. Unmatched junction bases numbered 5, after V lost 1 base and J lost 6 bases. Per the germline V gene, CDR1 is LNHNV and CDR2 is YYDKDF (reference sequence). The CDR3 sequence: CATSRGSGSVEQYF. DNA for the CDR3: TGTGCCACCAGCAGAGGGAGCGGGAGCGTCGAGCAGTACTTC.

V is TRBV5-6 and J is TRBJ1-1; 7 bases align to TRBD1. Germline V gene lookup returns CDR1 SGHDT and CDR2 YYEEEE. The V and J ends lost 4 bases and 4 bases, in that order; junction bases with no gene match: 4. The CDR3 extends over 13 amino acids. CDR3 in DNA: TGTGCCAGCAGCCTACAGGGGCCCACTGAAGCTTTCTTT. It specifies CASSLQGPTEAFF.

The genes are TRBV6-1 and TRBJ2-5; D call uncertain. V lost 3 bases to trimming and J lost 0 bases, with 8 bases between them. CDR3 length: 14 amino acids. Germline CDR1 MNHNS, CDR2 SASEGT. This CDR3 is CASSDREYQETQYF. DNA for the CDR3: TGTGCCAGCAGTGACCGAGAGTACCAAGAGACCCAGTACTTC.

The gene calls are TRBV4-3 and TRBJ2-1; D may be TRBD2 (6 bases). Germline assignment: CDR1 LGHNA and CDR2 YSLEER. The V end was cut by 3 bases, the J end by 4 bases, with 16 bases between. This CDR3 is built from 16 residues. The CDR3 reads CASSQQRAKSYNEQFF. The CDR3, as DNA: TGCGCCAGCAGCCAGCAGCGGGCGAAGTCTTACAATGAGCAGTTCTTC.

This chain links TRBV4-2 with TRBJ2-7; 7 positions agree with TRBD1. This CDR3 spans 15 amino acids. V was clipped by 1 base and J by 0 bases; unmatched bases: 3. The V gene's germline CDR1 is LGHNA and CDR2 YNFKEQ. The CDR3 nucleotides read TGTGCCAGCAGCCAAGGGACAGGTTACTCCTACGAGCAGTACTTC. The encoded protein is CASSQGTGYSYEQYF.

The chain links TRBV25-1 to TRBJ2-1, with TRBD1 identical over 9 bases. Germline assignment: CDR1 MGHDK and CDR2 SYGVNS. After removal of 6 bases from V and 4 bases from J, the junction contained 4 bases not matched to a gene. This CDR3 contains 14 residues. CDR3 bases: TGTGCCAGCAGGGGGGACAGGGAATACAATGAGCAGTTCTTC. The encoded protein is CASRGDREYNEQFF.

The chain carries TRBV5-6 and TRBJ2-4; unclear D gene. V was cut by 2 bases and J by 6 bases, with 15 bases left in between. Germline V gene lookup returns CDR1 SGHDT and CDR2 YYEEEE. This CDR3 has 15 residues. CDR3 in amino acids: CASSLNQGERNIQYF. As DNA, the CDR3 is TGTGCCAGCAGCTTAAATCAAGGAGAAAGAAACATTCAGTACTTC.

The V and J genes are TRBV5-5 and TRBJ2-3; 9 nucleotides align to TRBD2. CDR3 length: 15 residues. After removal of 3 bases from V and 2 bases from J, the junction contained 4 bases not matched to a gene. CDR1 SGHKS and CDR2 YYEKEE come from the germline V gene (reference sequence). CDR3 bases: TGTGCCAGCAGCTCGACTAGCGGATACACAGATACGCAGTATTTT. It is translated as CASSSTSGYTDTQYF. Filled out from reference TRBV5-5 and TRBJ2-3, the complete variable domain reads DAGVTQSPTHLIKTRGQQVTLRCSPISGHKSVSWYQQVLGQGPQFIFQYYEKEERGRGNFPDRFSARQFPNYSSELNVNALLLGDSALYLCASSSTSGYTDTQYFGPGTRLTVL.

The chain employs TRBV19 and TRBJ1-1, with D maybe TRBD1 (6 bases). This CDR3 is 15 amino acids long. Germline V gene lookup returns CDR1 LNHDA and CDR2 SQIVND (reference sequence). Trimming stripped 6 bases from V and 0 bases from J, with 14 bases between. The CDR3 nucleotides read TGTGCCAGTAGACCGGACAGTCCCTTGAACACTGAAGCTTTCTTT. Translation gives CASRPDSPLNTEAFF.

The chain links TRBV5-6 to TRBJ2-3; tentatively, D is TRBD2 (5 bases). This CDR3 spans 16 amino acids. Germline lookup yields CDR1 SGHDT and CDR2 YYEEEE. The V and J ends lost 4 bases and 0 bases respectively, with 15 bases between them. The CDR3 reads CASSPGDQRSTDTQYF. The DNA for the CDR3 is TGTGCCAGCAGCCCTGGGGATCAGCGGAGCACAGATACGCAGTATTTT.

V usage is TRBV19 and J usage is TRBJ2-7, with 12 positions matching TRBD2. There are 16 residues in the CDR3. V shed 9 bases, J shed 3 bases, and the junction held 12 bases outside the gene matches. In germline, CDR1 is LNHDA, CDR2 SQIVND (reference sequence). The CDR3 protein is CASSSYSGLAGYEQYF. CDR3 DNA: TGTGCCAGCTCAAGTTATTCGGGACTAGCGGGCTACGAGCAGTACTTC.